Presented here are 19 T cell receptor beta chains from one specimen sequenced in a study of CD8 T cells in Susac syndrome. The RNA, about 0.5 to 1 ug, was put through reverse transcription using random hexamers. TCRdb called the immunoSEQ multiplex PCR reads again in MiXCR, with one record for every CDR3 protein. The data show 300,000 to 350,000 distinct CDR3 sequences, under 95% seen once. Sequencing was done on a sample of CD4+ T cells from PBMCs. The receptor source for this set is a human donor with multiple sclerosis.

The J gene is TRBJ1-6, the V gene TRBV7-9; D remains ambiguous. The CDR3 has 14 residues. Trimming stripped 8 bases from V and 0 bases from J, with 8 bases between. Germline V CDR1 and CDR2: SEHNR, FQNEAQ (reference sequence). CDR3 protein: CASGRSSYNSPLHF. The CDR3 DNA sequence: TGTGCCAGCGGAAGAAGCTCCTATAATTCACCCCTCCACTTT. Filled out from reference TRBV7-9 and TRBJ1-6, the complete variable domain reads DTGVSQNPRHKITKRGQNVTFRCDPISEHNRLYWYRQTLGQGPEFLTYFQNEAQLEKSRLLSDRFSAERPKGSFSTLEIQRTEQGDSAMYLCASGRSSYNSPLHFGNGTRLTVT.

This chain joins TRBV29-1 and TRBJ2-7; D is possibly TRBD2 (6 bases). Trimming removed 5 bases from V and 4 bases from J, with 12 bases in between. Per germline, CDR1 SQVTM and CDR2 ANQGSEA. This CDR3 is 12 amino acids long. The DNA for the CDR3 is TGCAGCGTTTCTGACGGGGGATACGAGCAGTACTTC. Amino acid sequence: CSVSDGGYEQYF.

The chain couples TRBV5-6 to TRBJ2-1; 9 bases are shared with TRBD2. The trim removed 0 bases at V and 8 bases at J, leaving 6 bases unmatched. In germline, CDR1 is SGHDT, CDR2 YYEEEE. The CDR3 contains 15 residues. The DNA for the CDR3 is TGTGCCAGCAGCTTGGGCGGGAGGGCCGGGGATGAGCAGTTCTTC. Residues: CASSLGGRAGDEQFF.

The genes are TRBV4-3 and TRBJ1-1, with a tentative D call TRBD1 (5 bases). V was clipped by 0 bases and J by 2 bases, with 16 bases between them. Germline-derived CDR1 and CDR2 are LGHNA and YSLEER. The CDR3 runs 17 residues. The CDR3 DNA reads as TGCGCCAGCAGCCAAGAGGGGCTCGGGCTCCCTAACACTGAAGCTTTCTTT. It yields the protein CASSQEGLGLPNTEAFF.

The V call is TRBV20-1, the J call TRBJ2-7; perhaps TRBD2 as D (5 bases). Germline values: CDR1 DFQATT, CDR2 SNEGSKA (reference sequence). There are 12 residues in the CDR3. Trimming removed 4 bases at V and 0 bases at J, with 7 bases between. CDR3 DNA sequence: TGCAGTGCTATGGGAGACTCCTACGAGCAGTACTTC. It yields the protein CSAMGDSYEQYF.

The rearrangement uses TRBV7-2 and TRBJ2-3; no firm D call. With 1 base removed from V and 8 bases from J, the gap between germline ends came to 4 bases. CDR3 length equals 11 residues. The germline CDR1 and CDR2 sequences are SGHTA and FQGNSA. As DNA, the CDR3 is TGTGCCAGCAGCTTAGTAGGTACGCAGTATTTT. This codes for CASSLVGTQYF.

The genes are TRBV28 and TRBJ2-7, with a possible D match to TRBD1 (6 bases). Trimming cost V 5 bases and J 4 bases, with 18 bases left between them. The CDR3 has 15 residues. Per the germline V gene, CDR1 is MDHEN and CDR2 is SYDVKM. CDR3 DNA sequence: TGTGCCAGCAGTCCCATGGGGGCGCTTGGGTACGAGCAGTACTTC. This encodes CASSPMGALGYEQYF.

The J gene is TRBJ1-1, the V gene TRBV9; D may be TRBD1 (6 bases). This CDR3 is 15 amino acids long. Germline CDR1 SGDLS, CDR2 YYNGEE. V dropped 4 bases and J dropped 6 bases, with 19 bases sitting between them. CDR3 sequence (DNA): TGTGCCAGCAGCCCCCACCGGACAGTAGACTCTGAAGCTTTCTTT. Translating it yields CASSPHRTVDSEAFF.

The rearrangement links TRBV11-3 to TRBJ2-2; 7 nucleotides align to TRBD2. J was trimmed by 4 bases and V by 3 bases; bases with no gene match: 5. The CDR3 sequence is 15 residues long. Germline values: CDR1 SGHNT, CDR2 YENEEA. CDR3 region: CASSLPSGFTGELFF. The CDR3 coding sequence is TGTGCCAGCAGCTTGCCTAGCGGATTCACCGGGGAGCTGTTTTTT.

The rearrangement links TRBV12-3 or TRBV12-4 to TRBJ1-1; D uncertain. The CDR3 length is 13 residues. V dropped 5 bases and J dropped 11 bases, with 18 bases sitting between them. In DNA, the CDR3 is TGTGCCAGCAGTCCCCCGGCCCTTCTTACGGCTTTCTTT. Its protein is CASSPPALLTAFF.

DNA for the CDR3: TGCGCCAGCAGCCACGCCGGGACACAAAACAATGAGCAGTTCTTC. Protein: CASSHAGTQNNEQFF. The chain links TRBV4-1 to TRBJ2-1; the D gene is possibly TRBD1 (6 bases). This CDR3 spans 15 amino acids. Between the trimmed V and J ends, which lost 3 bases and 5 bases, there was a span of 14 bases. In germline, CDR1 is MGHRA, CDR2 YSYEKL.

The chain has TRBV7-9 and TRBJ1-1, with no clear D. From germline, CDR1 is SEHNR and CDR2 FQNEAQ (reference sequence). Trimming took 5 bases from V and 12 from J, leaving 13 bases between them. CDR3 length: 11 residues. The CDR3 coding sequence is TGTGCCAGCAGCGGGCGAGCTTGGACTTTCTTT. Translating it yields CASSGRAWTFF.

This clonotype was counted a single time. The V gene is TRBV29-1, the J gene TRBJ1-1, with D perhaps matching TRBD1 (5 bases). Germline-derived CDR1 and CDR2 are SQVTM and ANQGSEA. The CDR3 totals 12 residues. The V end was cut by 7 bases, the J end by 0 bases, with 9 bases between. The CDR3 protein is CSAVGVNTEAFF. The CDR3, as DNA: TGCAGCGCGGTAGGGGTGAACACTGAAGCTTTCTTT.

The chain recombines TRBV10-3 with TRBJ1-2, with 7 bases lining up with TRBD1. Germline loops: CDR1 ENHRY, CDR2 SYGVKD. The trim removed 6 bases at V and 7 bases at J, leaving 11 bases unmatched. This CDR3 region has 14 residues. The CDR3 region has the DNA TGTGCCATCAGGTGGGACAGCTCTAGACGTGGCTACACCTTC. It yields the protein CAIRWDSSRRGYTF.

V and J are TRBV6-2 or TRBV6-3 and TRBJ1-5; D uncertain. Germline CDR1 MNHEY, CDR2 SVGEGT. There are 15 residues in the CDR3. Trimming pared 5 bases from V and 0 bases from J, leaving 11 bases between. The CDR3 coding sequence is TGTGCCAGCAGTGACGGACCGGGTAGCAATCAGCCCCAGCATTTT. Residues: CASSDGPGSNQPQHF.

The gene calls are TRBV18 and TRBJ2-1, with TRBD2 matching over 16 bases. The CDR3 loop spans 19 amino acids. V lost 5 bases to trimming and J lost 8 bases; unmatched junction nucleotides: 15. Germline CDR1 reads KGHSH; CDR2 reads LQKENI. CDR3 bases: TGTGCCAGCTCAGACTTATCTCCTGGGACTAGCGGGAGGGCCGATGAGCAGTTCTTC. As protein: CASSDLSPGTSGRADEQFF.

The chain recombines TRBV5-1 with TRBJ2-2, with D perhaps TRBD2 (6 bases). The CDR3 totals 14 residues. The V and J ends lost 7 bases and 0 bases respectively, with 10 bases between them. Germline V gives CDR1 SGHRS, CDR2 YFSETQ. This CDR3 is CASLAGPNTGELFF. The CDR3 DNA sequence: TGCGCCAGCTTGGCGGGACCGAACACCGGGGAGCTGTTTTTT.

This clonotype was observed once. The chain uses TRBV2 and TRBJ1-3, with 8 bases matching TRBD1. With V trimmed by 5 bases and J by 0 bases, 12 bases remained unmatched. Germline V CDR1 and CDR2: SNHLY, FYNNEI. This CDR3 region has 18 residues. CDR3 DNA sequence: TGTGCCAGCAGTATCCAGGGGGCGCGAATCCTCTCTGGAAACACCATATATTTT. Amino acids: CASSIQGARILSGNTIYF.

The gene calls are TRBV5-1 and TRBJ2-7, with TRBD2 matching 7 bases. Germline CDR1 and CDR2: SGHRS and YFSETQ. The CDR3 has 13 amino acids. V shed 4 bases, J shed 6 bases, and the junction held 7 bases outside the gene matches. DNA for the CDR3: TGCGCCAGCAGCCCCCGGGACTACCGCGAGCAGTACTTC. This codes for CASSPRDYREQYF. Filled out from reference TRBV5-1 and TRBJ2-7, the complete variable domain reads KAGVTQTPRYLIKTRGQQVTLSCSPISGHRSVSWYQQTPGQGLQFLFEYFSETQRNKGNFPGRFSGRQFSNSRSEMNVSTLELGDSALYLCASSPRDYREQYFGPGTRLTVT.